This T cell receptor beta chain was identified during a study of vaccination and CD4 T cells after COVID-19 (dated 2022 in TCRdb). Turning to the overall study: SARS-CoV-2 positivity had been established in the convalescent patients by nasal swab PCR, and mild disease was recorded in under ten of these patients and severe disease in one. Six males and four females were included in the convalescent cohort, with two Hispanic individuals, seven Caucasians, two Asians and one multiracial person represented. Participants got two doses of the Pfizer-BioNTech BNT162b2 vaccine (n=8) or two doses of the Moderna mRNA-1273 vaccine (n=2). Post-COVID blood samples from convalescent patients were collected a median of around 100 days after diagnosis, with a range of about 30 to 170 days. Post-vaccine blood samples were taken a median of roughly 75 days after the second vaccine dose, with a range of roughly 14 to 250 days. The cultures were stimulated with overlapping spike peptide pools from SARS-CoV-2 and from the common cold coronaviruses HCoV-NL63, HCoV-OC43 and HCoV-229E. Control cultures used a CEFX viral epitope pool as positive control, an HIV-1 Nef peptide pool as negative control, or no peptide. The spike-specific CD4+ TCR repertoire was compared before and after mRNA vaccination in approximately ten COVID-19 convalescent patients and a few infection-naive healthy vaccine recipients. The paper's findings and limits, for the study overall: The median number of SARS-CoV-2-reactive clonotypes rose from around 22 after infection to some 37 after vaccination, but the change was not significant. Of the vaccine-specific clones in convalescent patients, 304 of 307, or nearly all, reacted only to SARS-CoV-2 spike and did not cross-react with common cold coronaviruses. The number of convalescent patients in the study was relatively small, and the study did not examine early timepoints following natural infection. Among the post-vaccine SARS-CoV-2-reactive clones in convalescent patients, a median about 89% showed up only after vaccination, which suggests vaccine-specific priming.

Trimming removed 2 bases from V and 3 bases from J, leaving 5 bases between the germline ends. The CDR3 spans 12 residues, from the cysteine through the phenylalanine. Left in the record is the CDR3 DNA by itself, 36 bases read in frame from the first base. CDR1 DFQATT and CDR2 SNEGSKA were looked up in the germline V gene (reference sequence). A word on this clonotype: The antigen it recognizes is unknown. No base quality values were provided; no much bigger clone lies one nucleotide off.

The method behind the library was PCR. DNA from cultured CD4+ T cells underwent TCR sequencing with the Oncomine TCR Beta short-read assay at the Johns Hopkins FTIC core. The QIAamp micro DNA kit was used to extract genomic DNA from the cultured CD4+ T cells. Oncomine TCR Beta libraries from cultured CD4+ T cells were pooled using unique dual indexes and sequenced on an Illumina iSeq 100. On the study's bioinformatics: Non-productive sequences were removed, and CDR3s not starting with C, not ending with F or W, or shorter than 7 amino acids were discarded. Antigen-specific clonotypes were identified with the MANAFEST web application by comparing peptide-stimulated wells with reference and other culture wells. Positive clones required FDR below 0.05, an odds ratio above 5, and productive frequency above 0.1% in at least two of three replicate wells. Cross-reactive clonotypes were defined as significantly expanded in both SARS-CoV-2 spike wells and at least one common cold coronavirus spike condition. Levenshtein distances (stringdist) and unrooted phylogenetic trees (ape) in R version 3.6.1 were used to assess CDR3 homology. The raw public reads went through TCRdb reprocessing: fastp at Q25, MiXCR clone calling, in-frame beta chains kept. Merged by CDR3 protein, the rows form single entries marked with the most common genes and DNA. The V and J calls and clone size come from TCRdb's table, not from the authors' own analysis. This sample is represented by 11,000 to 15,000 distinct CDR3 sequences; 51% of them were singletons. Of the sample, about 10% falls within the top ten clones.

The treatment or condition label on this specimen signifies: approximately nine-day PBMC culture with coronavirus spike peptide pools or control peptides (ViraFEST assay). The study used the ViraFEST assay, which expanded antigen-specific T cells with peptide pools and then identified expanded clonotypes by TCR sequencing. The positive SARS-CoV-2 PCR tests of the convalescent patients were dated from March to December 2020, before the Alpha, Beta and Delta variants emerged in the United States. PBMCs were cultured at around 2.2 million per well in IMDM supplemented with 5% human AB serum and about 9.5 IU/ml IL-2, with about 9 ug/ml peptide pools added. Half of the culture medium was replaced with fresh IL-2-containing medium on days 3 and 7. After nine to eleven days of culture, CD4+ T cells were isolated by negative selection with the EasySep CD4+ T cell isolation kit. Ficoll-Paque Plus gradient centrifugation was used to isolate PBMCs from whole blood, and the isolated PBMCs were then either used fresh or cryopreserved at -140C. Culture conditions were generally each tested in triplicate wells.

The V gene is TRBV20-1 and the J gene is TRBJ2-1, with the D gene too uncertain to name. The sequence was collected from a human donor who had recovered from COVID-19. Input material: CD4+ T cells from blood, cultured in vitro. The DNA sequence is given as TGCAGTGCTAGAAGGGACTACAATGAGCAGTTCTTC. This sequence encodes CSARRDYNEQFF.